The clone carrying this TCR beta chain was found a few times. What it binds is unknown. The data derive from a study of T cells in Graves' hyperthyroidism and ophthalmopathy. The study's findings and limits: From stable hyperthyroidism, ophthalmopathy was separated by a 13 V-J model. Blood also held most thyroid clonotypes expanded beyond 0.001.

Germline V gives CDR1 SGHRS, CDR2 YFSETQ. The CDR3 runs 14 residues. With 7 bases clipped from V and 7 bases from J, the junction kept 12 bases outside the gene matches. Researchers amplified the TCR beta CDR3 regions from RNA transcripts. A first-round RT-PCR of the TCR CDR3 used the HTBI primer set. TCRdb ran MiXCR on the multiplex PCR reads and lists one entry per CDR3 protein. The sample consists of about 350,000 distinct CDR3 sequences, approximately 13% of them appearing once. This sequence joins TRBV5-1 and TRBJ2-7, with 9 bases matching TRBD1. This clonotype was sampled from a woman aged 25 to 45 with Graves' hyperthyroidism. Sequencing was carried out using blood. CDR3 in DNA: TGCGCCAGCGGAGCGGGACAGGGTCCTAGAGAGCAGTACTTC. Protein sequence: CASGAGQGPREQYF.